Reported below is one T cell receptor beta chain. The ends lost 3 bases at V and 15 bases at J; junction bases unmatched: 13. The V gene's germline CDR1 is SGHVS and CDR2 FNYEAQ. This CDR3 has 14 amino acids. These data belong to a study of CD8+CD57+ T cells in acquired aplastic anemia. Using genomic DNA as the template, TCR beta VDJ and CDR3 profiling was carried out. Each CDR3 protein is one row after TCRdb ran MiXCR on the reads. The sample has fewer than 300,000 distinct CDR3 sequences, 70% to 85% seen once. All sequencing subjects had displayed CD8+CD57+ cell expansion on flow cytometry. Sample: sorted CD4+, CD8+, or CD8+CD57+ T cells (not recorded which) from PBMCs. This TCR was sampled from a human donor with aplastic anemia. The V gene is TRBV7-6, the J gene TRBJ2-3, with 9 positions matching TRBD2. The CDR3 reads CASSFAGGPEAFYF. As DNA, the CDR3 is TGTGCCAGCAGCTTCGCGGGAGGGCCTGAAGCGTTCTATTTT. Variable domain in full (rest from reference TRBV7-6 and TRBJ2-3): GAGVSQSPRYKVTKRGQDVALRCDPISGHVSLYWYRQALGQGPEFLTYFNYEAQQDKSGLPNDRFSAERPEGSISTLTIQRTEQRDSAMYRCASSFAGGPEAFYFGPGTRLTVL.